One sample yielded the 14 T cell receptor beta chains listed below, sequenced in a study of blood T cell repertoires in COVID-19. Clones were sequenced by immunoSEQ multiplex PCR, and TCRdb holds only the in-frame ones, with some missing. The sample consists of more than 150,000 clones, over 80% of them appearing once. Sequenced sample: peripheral blood. These receptors came from a man between 65 and 79 years old who had recovered from COVID-19.

This rearrangement joins TRBV19 to TRBJ1-5, with TRBD1 as a possible D gene (6 bases). CDR1 is LNHDA and CDR2 is SQIVND in the germline V gene (reference sequence). The CDR3 loop spans 13 amino acids. The germline V and J ends were trimmed by 5 bases and 5 bases, with 10 bases remaining between them. The CDR3 region has the DNA TGTGCCAGTAGTCTGACAGGAGATCAGCCCCAGCATTTT. The encoded protein is CASSLTGDQPQHF.

This chain uses TRBV4-1 with TRBJ2-7, with D maybe TRBD1 (5 bases). Germline V gene data show CDR1 as MGHRA and CDR2 as YSYEKL. The CDR3 spans 16 residues. The germline V and J ends were trimmed by 0 bases and 4 bases, with 16 bases remaining between them. The CDR3 DNA reads TGCGCCAGCAGCCAAGATTTCGGACATCAATATTACGAGCAGTACTTC. Translating it yields CASSQDFGHQYYEQYF.

The rearrangement uses TRBV28 and TRBJ1-5, with D possibly TRBD1 on 5 matching bases. Germline lookup yields CDR1 MDHEN and CDR2 SYDVKM. The V end lost 4 bases, the J end lost 5 bases, and 15 bases lay between the germline ends. The CDR3 contains 15 residues. The CDR3 sequence: CASSSTTVNYQPQHF. In DNA form, the CDR3 reads TGTGCCAGCAGTTCAACGACAGTTAATTATCAGCCCCAGCATTTT.

This chain connects TRBV29-1 to TRBJ2-7, with 7 positions matching TRBD1. This CDR3 region has 13 residues. After removal of 6 bases from V and 2 bases from J, the junction contained 7 bases not matched to a gene. Germline assignment: CDR1 SQVTM and CDR2 ANQGSEA. CDR3 region: CSVKAGGPYEQYF. The CDR3 bases are TGCAGCGTAAAAGCAGGGGGACCCTACGAGCAGTACTTC.

J is TRBJ1-6 and V is TRBV19, with 7 bases matching TRBD1. In germline, CDR1 is LNHDA, CDR2 SQIVND (reference sequence). V trimming: 4 bases; J trimming: 7 bases; junction bases outside the gene matches: 7. This CDR3 has 15 amino acids. The CDR3 DNA reads as TGTGCCAGTAGTAGCGCCGGGACAGTCAATTCACCCCTCCACTTT. Translation gives CASSSAGTVNSPLHF. The whole variable domain, filled in from reference TRBV19 and TRBJ1-6, reads DGGITQSPKYLFRKEGQNVTLSCEQNLNHDAMYWYRQDPGQGLRLIYYSQIVNDFQKGDIAEGYSVSREKKESFPLTVTSAQKNPTAFYLCASSSAGTVNSPLHFGNGTRLTVT.

This chain joins TRBV25-1 and TRBJ2-3, with D possibly being TRBD1 (5 bases). CDR1 and CDR2 (germline): MGHDK, SYGVNS. V lost 2 bases and J lost 4, with 13 bases in between. This CDR3 is built from 15 residues. CDR3 bases: TGTGCCAGCAGTGAAGGGGCATCAGCGTCAGATACGCAGTATTTT. Residues: CASSEGASASDTQYF. Full variable domain (missing parts from reference TRBV25-1 and TRBJ2-3): EADIYQTPRYLVIGTGKKITLECSQTMGHDKMYWYQQDPGMELHLIHYSYGVNSTEKGDLSSESTVSRIRTEHFPLTLESARPSHTSQYLCASSEGASASDTQYFGPGTRLTVL.

The chain combines TRBV7-3 with TRBJ1-4; 8 bases map to TRBD1. With V trimmed by 5 bases and J by 8 bases, 13 bases remained unmatched. Germline V lookup: CDR1 SGHTA, CDR2 FQGTGA. The CDR3 loop spans 16 amino acids. The CDR3 DNA reads as TGTGCCAGCAGCCCTACAGGGGGGGTAGGTTCGGAAAAACTGTTTTTT. This gives the protein CASSPTGGVGSEKLFF.

The V and J genes are TRBV11-2 and TRBJ2-1; D perhaps matches TRBD2 (5 bases). The CDR3 sequence is 14 residues long. V lost 5 bases to trimming and J lost 4 bases, with 12 bases between them. Germline V gene data show CDR1 as SGHAT and CDR2 as FQNNGV. The CDR3 DNA reads as TGTGCCAGCAGCAGAGGGAGAGCGTACAATGAGCAGTTCTTC. It is translated as CASSRGRAYNEQFF.

Here the CDR3 reads CAWKAGRLNTEAFF. The CDR3 DNA reads as TGTGCCTGGAAGGCAGGGCGCCTGAACACTGAAGCTTTCTTT. This sequence joins TRBV30 and TRBJ1-1, with D possibly being TRBD1 (5 bases). Germline V CDR1 and CDR2: GTSNPN, SVGIG (reference sequence). V was trimmed by 4 bases and J by 0 bases, leaving 12 bases between them. This CDR3 has 14 amino acids.

The chain is built from TRBV19 and TRBJ2-5; 11 bases fit TRBD2. The germline V gene encodes CDR1 LNHDA and CDR2 SQIVND (reference sequence). CDR3 length equals 16 residues. Losses at the gene ends were 7 bases for V and 1 base for J; bases not matched to a gene: 8. The CDR3 loop is CASTSLGLAGQETQYF. In DNA, the CDR3 is TGTGCCAGTACCTCCCTTGGACTAGCGGGCCAAGAGACCCAGTACTTC.

The rearrangement links TRBV11-2 to TRBJ2-5, with TRBD2 as a possible D gene (6 bases). The germline V gene encodes CDR1 SGHAT and CDR2 FQNNGV. V was trimmed by 5 bases and J by 2 bases, leaving 9 bases between them. The CDR3 loop spans 13 amino acids. The CDR3 nucleotides read TGTGCCAGCAGCCCGGGAGTACAAGAGACCCAGTACTTC. This sequence encodes CASSPGVQETQYF.

This chain connects TRBV7-2 to TRBJ1-2; 7 nucleotides align to TRBD1. Per the germline V gene, CDR1 is SGHTA and CDR2 is FQGNSA. J gave up 6 bases and V 5 bases, and 12 bases lay outside the gene matches. This CDR3 is built from 15 residues. This chain's CDR3 is CASSTRDSRSDGYTF. The CDR3 bases are TGTGCCAGCAGCACGAGGGACAGCCGCTCGGATGGCTACACCTTC. The whole variable domain, remainder taken from reference TRBV7-2 and TRBJ1-2, is GAGVSQSPSNKVTEKGKDVELRCDPISGHTALYWYRQSLGQGLEFLIYFQGNSAPDKSGLPSDRFSAERTGGSVSTLTIQRTQQEDSAVYLCASSTRDSRSDGYTFGSGTRLTVV.

The gene calls are TRBV7-4 and TRBJ2-7; D is possibly TRBD2 (6 bases). The CDR3 has 16 amino acids. Germline CDR1 SGHVT, CDR2 SQSDAQ. Deletions cut 0 bases from V and 3 bases from J, with 15 bases between. In DNA form, the CDR3 reads TGTGCCAGCAGCTTAGCCCCAGCGGGTCGTAACTACGAGCAGTACTTC. This sequence encodes CASSLAPAGRNYEQYF.

The rearrangement links TRBV27 to TRBJ2-3; TRBD2 matches at 7 bases. The CDR3 is made up of 12 amino acids. Germline V gene data show CDR1 as MNHEY and CDR2 as SMNVEV (reference sequence). Trimming removed 3 bases from V and 8 bases from J; junction bases left unmatched: 2. The CDR3 DNA reads TGTGCCAGCAGTTTGGGACTAAGTACGCAGTATTTT. Translating it yields CASSLGLSTQYF.